This TCR beta chain emerged from a study of blood T cells in healthy people across ages. Study-wide points: Donor CMV infection status was unknown, possibly confounding age-related changes in expanded clonotypes. The percentage of naive T cells correlated strongly with TCR beta diversity.

The germline gives CDR1 DFQATT, CDR2 SNEGSKA (reference sequence). Trimming pared 2 bases from V and 1 base from J, leaving 17 bases between. The CDR3 consists of 16 residues. Isolation yielded PBMCs, at least 7 million per sample, in every case. Next came a second PCR, run for about 6 to 12 cycles, which used a sample-barcoded 5' primer along with a J-beta primer mix. TCRdb called the 5' RACE reads again in MiXCR, with one record for every CDR3 protein. The sample includes some 1.5 million distinct CDR3 sequences, approximately 39% of them seen just once. This clonotype has a handful of counts. Its antigen is unknown.

Sequencing input: blood. V usage is TRBV20-1 and J usage is TRBJ2-5; TRBD2 is a possible D gene (5 bases). The source of this sequence is a woman aged 18 to 35 in good health. CDR3 nucleotide sequence: TGCAGTGCTAGATTCCTAGCCGGAGGCCCCCAAGAGACCCAGTACTTC. It is translated as CSARFLAGGPQETQYF.